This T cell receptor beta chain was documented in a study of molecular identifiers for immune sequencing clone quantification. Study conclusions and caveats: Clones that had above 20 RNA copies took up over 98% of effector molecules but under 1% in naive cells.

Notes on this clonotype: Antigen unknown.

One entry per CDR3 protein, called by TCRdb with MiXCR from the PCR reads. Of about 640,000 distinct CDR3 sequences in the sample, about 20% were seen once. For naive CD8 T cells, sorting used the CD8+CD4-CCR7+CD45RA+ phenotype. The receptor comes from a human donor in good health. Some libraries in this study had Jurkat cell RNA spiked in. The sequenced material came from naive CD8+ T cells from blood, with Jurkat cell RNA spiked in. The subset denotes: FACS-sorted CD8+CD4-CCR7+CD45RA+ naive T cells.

The DNA of the CDR3 is TGTGCCAGCAGCCACAACAGGGATTATTCCTACGAGCAGTACTTC. Translation gives CASSHNRDYSYEQYF. The genes are TRBV21-1 and TRBJ2-7; TRBD1, the table's D call, was not compared with the DNA. TRBV21-1 is shown as a pseudogene. The CDR3 loop spans 15 amino acids.